This entry lists 26 T cell receptor beta chains sequenced from one sample in a study of shared clonotypes between healthy human individuals (TCRdb year 2020). The library was obtained by the immunoSEQ multiplex PCR assay. The immuneACCESS repertoire file appears here via TCRdb, limited to in-frame rearrangements. These files lack a portion of the clones; in checked studies, under half of the deficit traces to unresolved V genes, and the cause of the others is not known. For this sample there are roughly 510,000 clones; about three quarters appear just once. The ten largest clones represent around 12% of the sample. The specimen sequenced was PBMCs. These receptors were obtained from a middle-aged woman in good health. Some clones in this sample may be carry-over from other donors' samples.

This clone occurred a few times. The chain uses TRBV7-9 and TRBJ2-2, with a possible D match to TRBD1 (5 bases). Germline CDR1 reads SEHNR; CDR2 reads FQNEAQ (reference sequence). V lost 6 bases and J lost 1, with 6 bases in between. The CDR3 spans 13 residues. Here the CDR3 DNA reads TGTGCCAGCAGAGACAGGAACACCGGGGAGCTGTTTTTT. Translation: CASRDRNTGELFF.

Points on this clone: The identical CDR3 is also encoded by other nucleotide sequences in the sample. The chain recombines TRBV15 with TRBJ2-1; tentative D call: TRBD2 (6 bases). CDR3 length: 13 residues. Trimming removed 3 bases from V and 7 bases from J, with 10 bases in between. Per the germline V gene, CDR1 is LNHNV and CDR2 is YYDKDF (reference sequence). CDR3 amino acids: CATSSRRGNEQFF. Here the CDR3 DNA reads TGTGCCACCAGCAGTCGCCGGGGGAATGAGCAGTTCTTC.

The chain is built from TRBV18 and TRBJ2-5; no definite D call. Trimming took 3 bases from V and 2 from J, leaving 13 bases between them. Germline CDR1 reads KGHSH; CDR2 reads LQKENI. The CDR3 length is 15 residues. CDR3 amino acids: CASSPGPIHQETQYF. DNA of the CDR3: TGTGCCAGCTCACCCGGCCCGATCCATCAAGAGACCCAGTACTTC.

The chain has TRBV19 and TRBJ1-2; D is possibly TRBD1 (5 bases). The CDR3 is 16 amino acids. Trimming removed 3 bases at V and 3 bases at J, with 17 bases between. Germline CDR1 LNHDA, CDR2 SQIVND (reference sequence). The CDR3, as DNA: TGTGCCAGTAGTATTCGTCTAGAAGGGGTTTACTATGGCTACACCTTC. Translation gives CASSIRLEGVYYGYTF. The variable domain in full, with the rest retrieved from reference TRBV19 and TRBJ1-2, is DGGITQSPKYLFRKEGQNVTLSCEQNLNHDAMYWYRQDPGQGLRLIYYSQIVNDFQKGDIAEGYSVSREKKESFPLTVTSAQKNPTAFYLCASSIRLEGVYYGYTFGSGTRLTVV.

About this clone itself: The junction shows a germline mismatch at one end, possibly a read error. The chain combines TRBV11-2 with TRBJ1-2, with D perhaps TRBD1 (5 bases). The CDR3 has 13 amino acids. The germline V gene has CDR1 SGHAT and CDR2 FQNNGV. In DNA, the CDR3 is TGTGCCAGCAGCTTGGCAGGGCGCTATGGCTGCACCTTC. Protein: CASSLAGRYGCTF.

This chain uses TRBV11-2 with TRBJ1-2, with D perhaps matching TRBD1 (5 bases). This CDR3 spans 16 amino acids. V lost 5 bases and J 0 bases, leaving 16 bases between the germline ends. Germline CDR1 is SGHAT and CDR2 is FQNNGV. As DNA, the CDR3 is TGTGCCAGCAGCCACACCCGGAGGACACCTAACTATGGCTACACCTTC. Translating gives CASSHTRRTPNYGYTF.

This chain connects TRBV19 to TRBJ2-1, with D maybe TRBD2 (5 bases). The CDR3 length is 14 residues. Trimming took 3 bases from V and 6 from J, leaving 12 bases between them. Germline loops: CDR1 LNHDA, CDR2 SQIVND (reference sequence). CDR3 sequence: CASSISLATNEQFF. For the CDR3, the DNA is TGTGCCAGTAGTATTAGCCTAGCTACCAATGAGCAGTTCTTC.

Worth noting for this clone: With only one base between it and a far larger clone, this is likely a read error. CDR3 in DNA: TGTGCCGGCAGCCGGACTGATCAGCCCCAGCATTTT. Translation: CAGSRTDQPQHF. The chain couples TRBV7-9 to TRBJ1-5; the D is unclear. This CDR3 has 12 amino acids. Germline loops: CDR1 SEHNR, CDR2 FQNEAQ (reference sequence).

The chain couples TRBV5-1 to TRBJ2-3, with TRBD2 identical over 10 bases. V shed 2 bases and J 1 base; nucleotides not matched to a gene: 4. CDR1 is SGHRS, CDR2 YFSETQ, per germline. This CDR3 spans 16 amino acids. CDR3 sequence reads: CASSLTGTSGTDTQYF. Here the CDR3 DNA reads TGCGCCAGCAGCTTAACCGGGACTAGCGGCACAGATACGCAGTATTTT. Based on the CDR3 plus reference TRBV5-1 and TRBJ2-3, the full variable domain is KAGVTQTPRYLIKTRGQQVTLSCSPISGHRSVSWYQQTPGQGLQFLFEYFSETQRNKGNFPGRFSGRQFSNSRSEMNVSTLELGDSALYLCASSLTGTSGTDTQYFGPGTRLTVL.

V usage is TRBV7-2 and J usage is TRBJ1-1, with D possibly being TRBD1 (5 bases). V was cut by 5 bases and J by 1 base, with 17 bases left in between. In germline, CDR1 is SGHTA, CDR2 FQGNSA. This CDR3 comprises 16 residues. This CDR3 is CASSLRQGFSNTEAFF. The CDR3 DNA is TGTGCCAGCAGCCTCCGGCAGGGTTTTTCGAACACTGAAGCTTTCTTT.

The table lists this clone with a count of one. DNA of the CDR3: TGCGCCAGCAGTGATTTAGGTTCGGAGACCCAGTACTTC. Translating gives CASSDLGSETQYF. The gene calls are TRBV10-2 and TRBJ2-5; D is unresolved. The CDR3 spans 13 residues. With 3 bases removed from V and 5 bases from J, the gap between germline ends came to 10 bases. Germline lookup yields CDR1 WSHSY and CDR2 SAAADI.

The rearrangement links TRBV7-3 to TRBJ2-5; D not certain. The V gene's germline CDR1 is SGHTA and CDR2 FQGTGA. V shed 3 bases and J shed 1 base, with 12 bases lying between them. This CDR3 is built from 15 residues. The CDR3 protein is CASSFFGDAQETQYF. In DNA, the CDR3 is TGTGCCAGCAGCTTTTTTGGGGATGCCCAAGAGACCCAGTACTTC.

J is TRBJ2-1 and V is TRBV10-2, with 7 bases that match TRBD2. V was clipped by 6 bases and J by 0 bases; unmatched bases: 5. The CDR3 runs to 15 residues. The germline gives CDR1 WSHSY, CDR2 SAAADI. CDR3 nucleotides: TGCGCCAGCAGGATGGGCGGGAGCTCCTACAATGAGCAGTTCTTC. Protein sequence: CASRMGGSSYNEQFF.

This chain connects TRBV28 to TRBJ2-1, with D tentatively TRBD2 (6 bases). Trimming cost V 4 bases and J 6 bases, with 13 bases left between them. From germline, CDR1 is MDHEN and CDR2 SYDVKM. The CDR3 is 14 amino acids. CDR3 region: CASSSASVVNEQFF. The CDR3 nucleotides are TGTGCCAGCAGTTCGGCTAGCGTAGTCAATGAGCAGTTCTTC.

A remark on this clone: The junction and the germline gene differ at one end; a read error may be behind it. V and J are TRBV7-7 and TRBJ2-7, with D perhaps TRBD2 (6 bases). From germline, CDR1 is SSHAT and CDR2 FNYEAQ (reference sequence). CDR3 length: 15 amino acids. In DNA, the CDR3 is TGTGCTAGCAGCTTAGTCCGGGAGCTCCCCTACGAGCAGTACTTC. Its protein is CASSLVRELPYEQYF.

The V call is TRBV30, the J call TRBJ2-3; D is possibly TRBD1 (6 bases). This CDR3 spans 14 amino acids. The germline V gene encodes CDR1 GTSNPN and CDR2 SVGIG (reference sequence). V lost 0 bases to trimming and J lost 0 bases, with 7 bases between them. This CDR3 is CAWSVRGSTDTQYF. CDR3 coding DNA: TGTGCCTGGAGTGTCAGGGGAAGCACAGATACGCAGTATTTT.

There are a few counts of this clone. The V gene is TRBV7-3, the J gene TRBJ2-3; D remains unclear. In germline, CDR1 is SGHTA, CDR2 FQGTGA. CDR3 size: 14 residues. Trimming took off 5 bases at V and 0 bases at J, with 9 bases between the two ends. The CDR3 DNA is TGTGCCAGCAGCCCCGGTACTAGCACAGATACGCAGTATTTT. It codes for CASSPGTSTDTQYF.

This clone was observed a handful of times. V gene TRBV30 combines with J gene TRBJ2-1; D unresolved. From germline, CDR1 is GTSNPN and CDR2 SVGIG (reference sequence). Trimming took 3 bases from V and 4 from J, leaving 16 bases between them. The length of the CDR3 is 15 residues. The CDR3 coding sequence is TGTGCCTGGAGCCCCTCCACAAATAGATACAATGAGCAGTTCTTC. This gives the protein CAWSPSTNRYNEQFF. The full variable domain, its missing parts supplied by reference TRBV30 and TRBJ2-1, is SQTIHQWPATLVQPVGSPLSLECTVEGTSNPNLYWYRQAAGRGLQLLFYSVGIGQISSEVPQNLSASRPQDRQFILSSKKLLLSDSGFYLCAWSPSTNRYNEQFFGPGTRLTVL.

The CDR3 here is CASSPPDSTEAFF. DNA for the CDR3: TGTGCCAGCAGCCCCCCGGACAGCACTGAAGCTTTCTTT. J is TRBJ1-1 and V is TRBV5-5; TRBD1 might be the D (6 bases). Germline CDR1 and CDR2: SGHKS and YYEKEE (reference sequence). The V and J ends lost 4 bases and 4 bases respectively, with 11 bases between them. There are 13 residues in the CDR3.

This sequence joins TRBV28 and TRBJ2-2; unclear D gene. The CDR3 is made up of 14 amino acids. V lost 7 bases, J lost 4 bases, and 13 bases lay in between. Germline V lookup: CDR1 MDHEN, CDR2 SYDVKM. The CDR3 DNA is TGTGCCAGCACCTTACGGCCGTCCACCGGGGAGCTGTTTTTT. Translating gives CASTLRPSTGELFF.

This clone has only a few counts. The chain employs TRBV30 and TRBJ2-1; 7 bases agree with TRBD2. With 6 bases clipped from V and 4 bases from J, the junction kept 12 bases outside the gene matches. Germline loops: CDR1 GTSNPN, CDR2 SVGIG (reference sequence). This CDR3 has 15 amino acids. The CDR3: CACRGGSKNYNEQFF. CDR3 sequence (DNA): TGTGCCTGCCGCGGGGGAAGCAAAAATTACAATGAGCAGTTCTTC. Variable domain in full (rest from reference TRBV30 and TRBJ2-1): SQTIHQWPATLVQPVGSPLSLECTVEGTSNPNLYWYRQAAGRGLQLLFYSVGIGQISSEVPQNLSASRPQDRQFILSSKKLLLSDSGFYLCACRGGSKNYNEQFFGPGTRLTVL.

The V call is TRBV6-6, the J call TRBJ1-2, with D possibly being TRBD1 (5 bases). Trimming cost V 2 bases and J 5 bases, with 15 bases left between them. The germline gives CDR1 MNHNY, CDR2 SVGAGI (reference sequence). The CDR3 runs 15 residues. The CDR3 bases are TGTGCCAGCAGTTACACTGACGGAGGGGAGTATGGCTACACCTTC. As protein: CASSYTDGGEYGYTF.

V usage is TRBV30 and J usage is TRBJ2-1; D unclear. The CDR3 covers 13 residues. Looked up from germline, CDR1 is GTSNPN and CDR2 is SVGIG (reference sequence). V was clipped by 0 bases and J by 4 bases, with 7 bases between them. The CDR3 spells CAWSVQGYNEQFF. The CDR3 nucleotides are TGTGCCTGGAGTGTACAAGGGTACAATGAGCAGTTCTTC.

The V and J genes are TRBV11-3 and TRBJ2-5, with D uncertain. The CDR3 runs 15 residues. Germline lookup yields CDR1 SGHNT and CDR2 YENEEA. Deletions cut 1 base from V and 3 bases from J, with 12 bases between. The CDR3 coding sequence is TGTGCCAGCAGCTTAGTAGGCAGGACGGAAGAGACCCAGTACTTC. It codes for CASSLVGRTEETQYF.

The V gene is TRBV6-1, the J gene TRBJ2-3, with no clear D. This CDR3 has 16 amino acids. Germline V gene data show CDR1 as MNHNS and CDR2 as SASEGT. The V end lost 0 bases, the J end lost 0 bases, and 10 bases lay between the germline ends. The chain's CDR3 is CASSEAQYGSTDTQYF. The CDR3 nucleotides read TGTGCCAGCAGTGAAGCGCAGTACGGAAGCACAGATACGCAGTATTTT.

V gene TRBV15 combines with J gene TRBJ2-7; D remains ambiguous. Germline V gives CDR1 LNHNV, CDR2 YYDKDF (reference sequence). Deletions cut 0 bases from V and 1 base from J, with 10 bases between. The CDR3 spans 15 residues. CDR3 sequence (DNA): TGTGCCACCAGCAGAGAGTTCGCAGGATCCTACGAGCAGTACTTC. Translating it yields CATSREFAGSYEQYF.